Presented here are 11 T cell receptor beta chains from one specimen sequenced in a study of response to subunit inactivated influenza vaccine. A single record per CDR3 protein comes from TCRdb applying MiXCR to the RT-PCR reads. This sample has 500,000 to 550,000 distinct CDR3 sequences, with approximately 7.3% found just once. The starting material was PBMCs from blood, obtained around 25 months after vaccination. Every receptor here comes from a man between 45 and 75 years old who received an inactivated influenza vaccine.

This clonotype was seen many times. This chain links TRBV27 with TRBJ2-1, with D possibly being TRBD1 or TRBD2 (5 bases each). Germline V gene data show CDR1 as MNHEY and CDR2 as SMNVEV (reference sequence). The CDR3 sequence is 17 residues long. V was clipped by 3 bases and J by 7 bases, with 22 bases between them. Here the CDR3 reads CASSFVTGRPGTNEQFF. Here the CDR3 DNA reads TGTGCCAGCAGTTTTGTCACGGGCCGCCCAGGGACGAATGAGCAGTTCTTC.

This clonotype came up a few times. The chain recombines TRBV27 with TRBJ2-1, with 9 bases fitting TRBD1. This CDR3 comprises 15 residues. V lost 6 bases and J lost 4; bases outside the gene matches: 7. CDR1 MNHEY and CDR2 SMNVEV come from the germline V gene (reference sequence). For the CDR3, the DNA is TGTGCCAGCAGCATCGGACAGGGGTTATACAATGAGCAGTTCTTC. Protein: CASSIGQGLYNEQFF.

In this sample, this clonotype turned up many times. The V gene is TRBV7-2, the J gene TRBJ2-3; 11 nucleotides align to TRBD2. The length of the CDR3 is 17 residues. The V gene's germline CDR1 is SGHTA and CDR2 FQGNSA. J lost 0 bases, V lost 4 bases, and 6 bases had no gene match. CDR3 coding DNA: TGTGCCAGCAGCTCCAGACGACTAGCGGGAAGCACAGATACGCAGTATTTT. This translates into CASSSRRLAGSTDTQYF.

This clonotype was seen many times. The chain joins TRBV7-2 to TRBJ2-7; D remains ambiguous. The germline gives CDR1 SGHTA, CDR2 FQGNSA. The CDR3 length is 11 residues. V gave up 5 bases and J gave up 3 bases, with 5 bases separating them. This chain's CDR3 is CASSEHYEQYF. In DNA form, the CDR3 reads TGTGCCAGCAGCGAGCACTACGAGCAGTACTTC.

This clonotype has ten or more counts. This rearrangement joins TRBV5-1 to TRBJ2-5, with 7 bases fitting TRBD2. Trimming removed 1 base from V and 5 bases from J; junction bases left unmatched: 5. The CDR3 has 14 amino acids. In germline, CDR1 is SGHRS, CDR2 YFSETQ. The CDR3 nucleotides read TGCGCCAGCAGCTTGTGGCGGGAGATGGAGACCCAGTACTTC. It specifies CASSLWREMETQYF.

V usage is TRBV7-2 and J usage is TRBJ1-1, with 9 bases identical to TRBD1. The CDR3 runs to 16 residues. V lost 0 bases and J lost 11; bases outside the gene matches: 13. CDR1 SGHTA and CDR2 FQGNSA come from the germline V gene. The CDR3 reads CASSLADGQGPVGAFF. As DNA, the CDR3 is TGTGCCAGCAGCTTAGCAGACGGACAGGGGCCGGTTGGGGCTTTCTTT.

The chain recombines TRBV7-8 with TRBJ2-1, with 15 nucleotides matching TRBD2. In germline, CDR1 is SGHVS, CDR2 FQNEAQ. CDR3 length: 16 residues. The ends lost 1 base at V and 9 bases at J; junction bases unmatched: 4. The DNA for the CDR3 is TGTGCCAGCAGCTTAGGTTCGGGACTAGCGGGGGGTGAGCAGTTCTTC. Amino acids: CASSLGSGLAGGEQFF.

This clonotype was seen many times. The chain has TRBV3-1 and TRBJ1-6, with TRBD1 as a possible D gene (5 bases). The germline gives CDR1 LGHDT, CDR2 YNNKEL (reference sequence). The CDR3 is made up of 15 amino acids. V was trimmed by 3 bases and J by 8 bases, leaving 14 bases between them. The CDR3 protein is CASSHPAGLDSPLHF. In DNA, the CDR3 is TGTGCCAGCAGCCACCCGGCAGGGTTAGATTCACCCCTCCACTTT. Combining the CDR3 with reference TRBV3-1 and TRBJ1-6 gives the whole variable domain DTAVSQTPKYLVTQMGNDKSIKCEQNLGHDTMYWYKQDSKKFLKIMFSYNNKELIINETVPNRFSPKSPDKAHLNLHINSLELGDSAVYFCASSHPAGLDSPLHFGNGTRLTVT.

This clonotype was found a few times. The chain joins TRBV28 to TRBJ2-3, with 14 bases that match TRBD2. Germline assignment: CDR1 MDHEN and CDR2 SYDVKM. The CDR3 has 16 amino acids. V shed 3 bases and J 5 bases; nucleotides not matched to a gene: 4. The CDR3 loop reads CASSFGLAGGLDTQYF. CDR3 DNA sequence: TGTGCCAGCAGTTTCGGACTAGCGGGGGGACTAGATACGCAGTATTTT.

This clonotype was found many times. CDR3 coding DNA: TGTGCCAGCTCACCTCAGGGGGCCGAAGCTTTCTTT. Amino acids: CASSPQGAEAFF. The V and J genes are TRBV18 and TRBJ1-1; 8 bases are shared with TRBD1. This CDR3 spans 12 amino acids. Per the germline V gene, CDR1 is KGHSH and CDR2 is LQKENI. V was pared by 3 bases and J by 8 bases, with 2 bases of the junction left unmatched.

CDR3 DNA sequence: TGCAGTGCTAGCGAGCCTAAATCCTACAATGAGCAGTTCTTC. Translated, it gives CSASEPKSYNEQFF. The chain joins TRBV20-1 to TRBJ2-1, with D hard to call. Looked up from germline, CDR1 is DFQATT and CDR2 is SNEGSKA (reference sequence). The CDR3 sequence is 14 residues long. V dropped 3 bases and J dropped 1 base, with 10 bases sitting between them.